By share, the clone carrying this TCR delta chain counts as medium-sized. No antigen is known for it. The CDR3 is made up of 19 amino acids. CDR1 and CDR2 from the germline V gene are TVYSNPD and GDNSRS (reference sequence). The junction had 18 bases not matched to a gene; V was cut back by 1 base and J by 2 bases. Reverse transcription of PBMC RNA used primers specific for the gamma and delta chains. TCRdb re-called clones from the RT-PCR reads via CATT. The data hold around 1,800 delta-chain clones, with approximately 6.7% observed a single time. The record originates from a study of delta chains in infants with herpesvirus infections. For the study at large: A Ugandan infant cohort was followed from birth for primary CMV. General study findings and limits: Among 15 to 20 CMV-infected infants, several showed the public Vdelta1 clonotype.

This receptor was obtained from a human donor who was a Ugandan infant, either HIV-exposed or HIV-unexposed (not recorded which). The V and J genes are TRDV3 and TRDJ1, with 11 nucleotides matching TRDD3. The sample in question was peripheral blood, obtained at time point 1 of longitudinal follow-up. The CDR3, as DNA: TGTGCCTTTATCCCTCGGAGGTGGGGGATACGCAAGGAAACCGATAAACTCATCTTT. Its translation is CAFIPRRWGIRKETDKLIF.